This is a list of T cell receptor beta chains from one sample in a study of blood T cells in healthy people across ages. TCRdb redid the calling of the 5' RACE reads with MiXCR, one entry per CDR3 protein. Seen here are over 450,000 distinct CDR3 sequences, 24% observed once, and the top ten hold 8.7%. This same sample was also taken into another study, of T cells of mothers and their children.

Sequencing used blood. The receptors stem from a boy younger than 18 in good health. Both conserved end residues are part of each CDR3. Fields, in order: J gene, V gene, CDR3 length, D gene, clone size, CDR3 DNA, CDR3 protein. A D gene is named only where the DNA matches it firmly. The listing skips clone size in some rows; elsewhere it reads once, few, many or a size class.

>TRBJ2-5|TRBV20-1|11|-|many
TGCAGTTGCTTCCTCGGGGAGACCCAGTACTTC
CSCFLGETQYF
>TRBJ2-1|TRBV28|15|-|-
TGTGCCAGCAGTTTAAAACAGGGCCCCTACAATGAGCAGTTCTTC
CASSLKQGPYNEQFF
>TRBJ1-4|TRBV5-5|14|-|few
TGTGCCAGCAGCTTGGCCAGGGACGGTGAAAAACTGTTTTTT
CASSLARDGEKLFF
>TRBJ2-7|TRBV29-1|16|-|-
TGCAGCGTTGAATATGGCCTGGGACACTCGGGCTACGAGCAGTACTTC
CSVEYGLGHSGYEQYF
>TRBJ2-7|TRBV25-1|11|-|many
TGTGCCAGCAGTGAGACCTACGAGCAGTACTTC
CASSETYEQYF
>TRBJ2-3|TRBV3-1|14|TRBD2|-
TGTGCCAGCAGCAAGCTAGCGGGGGTTGATACGCAGTATTTT
CASSKLAGVDTQYF
>TRBJ2-6|TRBV20-1|14|-|few
TGCAGTGCTAGAGATCTCGGTGGGGCCAACGTCCTGACTTTC
CSARDLGGANVLTF
>TRBJ2-5|TRBV20-1|13|-|-
TGCAGTGCTAGAAACCGGAGCCAAGAGACCCAGTACTTC
CSARNRSQETQYF
>TRBJ1-2|TRBV28|15|TRBD1|-
TGTGCCAGCAGTTCACTCCAGACAGGGAGCTATGGCTACACCTTC
CASSSLQTGSYGYTF
>TRBJ2-3|TRBV5-1|12|-|many
TGCGCCAGCAGCTTGGACACAGATACGCAGTATTTT
CASSLDTDTQYF
>TRBJ2-3|TRBV5-1|14|-|few
TGCGCCAGCAGCGCGGACCTGGGCACAGATACGCAGTATTTT
CASSADLGTDTQYF
>TRBJ2-5|TRBV20-1|14|-|-
TGCAGTGCTAGTTCGGGGCTTGGGGTTGAGACCCAGTACTTC
CSASSGLGVETQYF
>TRBJ1-2|TRBV30|13|TRBD1|-
TGTGCCTGGACGAACAGGGGTATCTATGGCTACACCTTC
CAWTNRGIYGYTF
>TRBJ1-4|TRBV18|13|-|-
TGTGCCAGCTCACCGGACGCTGGTGAAAAACTGTTTTTT
CASSPDAGEKLFF
>TRBJ2-7|TRBV10-3|16|TRBD2|few
TGTGCCATCAAAAGGCCCGGGACTAGCGGGGGGTACGAGCAGTACTTC
CAIKRPGTSGGYEQYF
>TRBJ2-3|TRBV9|13|-|-
TGTGCCAGCAGCGTAGAGAGCACAGATACGCAGTATTTT
CASSVESTDTQYF
>TRBJ2-7|TRBV27|13|-|few
TGTGCCAGCAGTTTATTCGGAGCCTACGAGCAGTACTTC
CASSLFGAYEQYF
>TRBJ2-5|TRBV29-1|13|-|-
TGCAGCGTTAAGGGACGGCTCCAAGAGACCCAGTACTTC
CSVKGRLQETQYF
>TRBJ2-5|TRBV5-6|18|TRBD1|few
TGTGCCAGCAGCGACCGAGGGACAGGGGGAATAAGGGAAGAGACCCAGTACTTC
CASSDRGTGGIREETQYF
>TRBJ2-5|TRBV24-1|15|-|-
TGTGCCACCAGTGATTTGTCCGGGTACCAAGAGACCCAGTACTTC
CATSDLSGYQETQYF
>TRBJ2-1|TRBV28|11|-|-
TGTGCCGGCCAAAGGGGCTTTGAGCAGTTCTTC
CAGQRGFEQFF
>TRBJ1-4|TRBV4-2|17|TRBD1|many
TGTGCCAGCAGCCAGGGCGGGACAGGGAGAGTTAATGAAAAACTGTTTTTT
CASSQGGTGRVNEKLFF
>TRBJ2-5|TRBV7-3|12|-|many
TGTGCCAGCAGCCTCCCGGGGGAGACCCAGTACTTC
CASSLPGETQYF
>TRBJ2-3|TRBV6-2/TRBV6-3|17|TRBD2|few
TGTGCCAGCAGTTACTTCGTCGGGACTAGCGACACAGATACGCAGTATTTT
CASSYFVGTSDTDTQYF
>TRBJ2-3|TRBV11-2|17|TRBD2|few
TGTGCCAGCAGTCATAAACTAGCGGGTGCCACCTATGACGGGCAGTATTTT
CASSHKLAGATYDGQYF
>TRBJ2-5|TRBV6-2/TRBV6-3|17|TRBD2|-
TGTGCCAGTTTGACCGGGACTAGCGGGGGGGCAATCGAGACCCAGTACTTC
CASLTGTSGGAIETQYF
>TRBJ2-3|TRBV24-1|13|-|few
TGTGCCACCGGAGTCAGGGGCACGGATACGCAGTATTTT
CATGVRGTDTQYF
>TRBJ2-3|TRBV7-2|15|-|-
TGTGCCAGCTGCTCCGGGACGGTGAGCACAGATACGCAGTATTTT
CASCSGTVSTDTQYF
>TRBJ2-5|TRBV12-3/TRBV12-4|12|-|many
TGTGCCAGCATCGGGGCGGCGGAGACCCAGTACTTC
CASIGAAETQYF
>TRBJ2-1|TRBV20-1|15|-|-
TGCAGTGCTAGTTTTCCCCTGGACTCCTACAATGAGCAGTTCTTC
CSASFPLDSYNEQFF
>TRBJ2-5|TRBV11-2|13|TRBD2|-
TGTGCCAGCAGGTCTAGCGGGAAGGAGACCCAGTACTTC
CASRSSGKETQYF
>TRBJ2-7|TRBV15|14|-|few
TGTGCCACCAGCAGAGTGAAGGAATCCTACGAGCAGTACTTC
CATSRVKESYEQYF
>TRBJ2-3|TRBV10-3|16|-|-
TGTGCCATCAGTGAGCCCCCCCTAGGGGACACAGATACGCAGTATTTT
CAISEPPLGDTDTQYF
>TRBJ2-7|TRBV5-8|15|-|-
TGTGCCAGCAGCTTACAGGGAGTTAGCTCCTACGAGCAGTACTTC
CASSLQGVSSYEQYF
>TRBJ2-3|TRBV4-3|16|-|few
TGCGCCAGCAGCCAAGAAGCAGGGAGTCTGGCAGATACGCAGTATTTT
CASSQEAGSLADTQYF
>TRBJ2-3|TRBV28|14|-|many
TGTGCCAGCAGTTCCGGGCCGCCGGGAGATACGCAGTATTTT
CASSSGPPGDTQYF
>TRBJ1-2|TRBV24-1|13|TRBD1|-
TGTGCCACCAGATCCACAGGGGACTATGGCTACACCTTC
CATRSTGDYGYTF
>TRBJ1-1|TRBV4-3|18|TRBD1|-
TGCGCCAGCAGCCAAGATCTCAAGAGGACAGGGCTCAACACTGAAGCTTTCTTT
CASSQDLKRTGLNTEAFF
>TRBJ1-1|TRBV5-1|14|TRBD1|-
TGCGCCAGCAGCCCTGGACAGGGCCTCCCAGAAGCTTTCTTT
CASSPGQGLPEAFF
>TRBJ2-4|TRBV7-9|12|-|-
TGTGCCAGCAGCGAACAGGGAAACATTCAGTACTTC
CASSEQGNIQYF
>TRBJ2-5|TRBV6-1|14|-|few
TGTGCCAGCAGTGAAGCGTCGCAACTGGAGACCCGGTACTTC
CASSEASQLETRYF
>TRBJ2-4|TRBV27|12|-|few
TGTGCCAGCAGTTCACAGCCCGGTATTCAGTACTTC
CASSSQPGIQYF
>TRBJ2-7|TRBV6-1|14|-|once
TGTGCCAGCAGTGAATCACACATTCTAAACGAGCAGTACTTC
CASSESHILNEQYF
>TRBJ2-7|TRBV29-1|14|-|once
TGCAGCGTTGCCGGCGGGACAGAAATTTACGAGCAGTACTTC
CSVAGGTEIYEQYF
>TRBJ2-5|TRBV18|15|TRBD1|few
TGTGCCAGCTCGGTCGGGACAGGGCGAATGGAGACCCAGTACTTC
CASSVGTGRMETQYF
>TRBJ2-2|TRBV7-3|16|-|-
TGTGCCAGCAGTTTGGCCCTGGGGTTCAACACCGGGGAGCTGTTTTTT
CASSLALGFNTGELFF
>TRBJ1-1|TRBV6-6|15|-|-
TGTGCCAGCAGTGCCGGGGGTTATATGAACACTGAAGCTTTCTTT
CASSAGGYMNTEAFF
>TRBJ2-7|TRBV2|12|-|-
TGTGCCAGCATCGAACAGGGTTACGAGCAGTACTTC
CASIEQGYEQYF
>TRBJ2-7|TRBV7-9|15|-|-
TGTGCCAGCAGCTTAGTGTCGGCCCCCTACGGAGAGCAGTACTTC
CASSLVSAPYGEQYF
>TRBJ2-1|TRBV5-1|17|TRBD2|-
TGCGCCAGCAGCTTGGTGATGGGGCTAGCGGGAAGAAGTGAGCAGTTCTTC
CASSLVMGLAGRSEQFF
>TRBJ2-3|TRBV27|16|TRBD1|few
TGTGCCAGCAGGGCACGACAGGGGCCGGACACAGATACGCAGTATTTT
CASRARQGPDTDTQYF
>TRBJ2-7|TRBV20-1|14|-|-
TGCAGTGCTAGATCATCAGGTTGGGGTTACGAGCAGTACTTC
CSARSSGWGYEQYF
>TRBJ2-7|TRBV5-1|13|-|-
TGCGCCAGCAGCCCCAGGGATACCTACGAGCAGTACTTC
CASSPRDTYEQYF
>TRBJ1-5|TRBV12-3/TRBV12-4|15|-|-
TGTGCCAGCACCCCAACCGGGATTAGCAATCAGCCCCAGCATTTT
CASTPTGISNQPQHF
>TRBJ2-3|TRBV5-1|14|-|-
TGCGCCAGCAGCTTGGGGGCGGCGGCAGATACGCAGTATTTT
CASSLGAAADTQYF
>TRBJ1-5|TRBV5-1|14|-|-
TGCGCCAGCAGCTTGGGGGCGGGGAATCAGCCCCAGCATTTT
CASSLGAGNQPQHF
>TRBJ1-5|TRBV6-1|15|-|once
TGTGCCAGCAGTGAAAACAGCGCCCCCGGGCAGCCCCAGCATTTT
CASSENSAPGQPQHF
>TRBJ2-1|TRBV4-3|16|TRBD1|many
TGCGCCAGCAGCCAAGATTTAGGGGGCGGGTACAATGAGCAGTTCTTC
CASSQDLGGGYNEQFF